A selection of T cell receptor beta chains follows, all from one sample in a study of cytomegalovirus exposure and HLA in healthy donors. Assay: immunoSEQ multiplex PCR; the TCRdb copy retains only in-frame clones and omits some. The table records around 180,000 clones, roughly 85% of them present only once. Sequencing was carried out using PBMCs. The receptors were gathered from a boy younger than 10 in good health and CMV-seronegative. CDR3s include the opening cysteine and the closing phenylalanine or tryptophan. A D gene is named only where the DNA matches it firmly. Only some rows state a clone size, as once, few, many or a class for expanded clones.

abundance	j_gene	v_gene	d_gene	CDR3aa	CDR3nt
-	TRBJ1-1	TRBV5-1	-	CASRQQGGNTEAFF	TGCGCCAGCCGCCAACAGGGCGGGAACACTGAAGCTTTCTTT
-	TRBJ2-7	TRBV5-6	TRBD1	CASSELAGGSYEQYF	TGTGCCAGCAGCGAGCTCGCAGGGGGATCCTACGAGCAGTACTTC
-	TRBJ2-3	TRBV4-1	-	CASSQVFGGRDTQYF	TGCGCCAGCAGCCAAGTTTTCGGGGGGCGAGATACGCAGTATTTT
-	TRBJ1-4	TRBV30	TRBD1	CAWSNRDSDLEKLFF	TGTGCCTGGAGCAACCGGGACAGCGATTTAGAAAAACTGTTTTTT
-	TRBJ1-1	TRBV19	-	CASSRQRDKNTEAFF	TGTGCCAGTAGTAGGCAACGGGACAAGAACACTGAAGCTTTCTTT
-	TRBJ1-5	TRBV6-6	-	CASTSQERNQPQHF	TGTGCCAGCACCTCCCAAGAGAGAAATCAGCCCCAGCATTTT
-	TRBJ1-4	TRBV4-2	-	CASSPHPHRVNEKLFF	TGTGCCAGCAGCCCCCACCCTCACAGGGTGAATGAAAAACTGTTTTTT
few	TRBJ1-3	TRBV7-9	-	CASSWLTGRSGNTIYF	TGTGCCAGCAGCTGGCTAACAGGGAGATCTGGAAACACCATATATTTT
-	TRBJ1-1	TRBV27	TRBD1	CASSHRGGNTEAFF	TGTGCCAGCAGTCACAGGGGGGGGAACACTGAAGCTTTCTTT
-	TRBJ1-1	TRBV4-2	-	CASSQDLGGGANTEAFF	TGTGCCAGCAGCCAAGATTTAGGGGGGGGCGCGAACACTGAAGCTTTCTTT
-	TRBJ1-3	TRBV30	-	CAWSFGGGFSGNTIYF	TGTGCCTGGAGTTTCGGGGGGGGTTTCTCTGGAAACACCATATATTTT
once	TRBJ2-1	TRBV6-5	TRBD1	CASRQRQGRYNEQFF	TGTGCCAGCAGACAAAGACAGGGGCGATACAATGAGCAGTTCTTC
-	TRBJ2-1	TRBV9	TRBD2	CASSVRGTSGYNEQFF	TGTGCCAGCAGCGTAAGGGGGACTAGCGGGTACAATGAGCAGTTCTTC
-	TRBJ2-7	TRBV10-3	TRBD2	CAISGASGRTSSYEQYF	TGTGCCATCAGTGGAGCTAGCGGGAGGACGAGCTCCTACGAGCAGTACTTC
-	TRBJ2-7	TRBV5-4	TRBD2	CASSSGTSGFYEQYF	TGTGCCAGCAGCTCCGGGACTAGCGGCTTCTACGAGCAGTACTTC
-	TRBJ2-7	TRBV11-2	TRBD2	CASSLVALAGGMGEQYF	TGTGCCAGCAGCTTAGTGGCCCTAGCGGGAGGGATGGGAGAGCAGTACTTC
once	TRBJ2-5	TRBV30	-	CAWRLSGPGAQYF	TGTGCCTGGAGGCTTAGCGGCCCGGGGGCCCAGTACTTC
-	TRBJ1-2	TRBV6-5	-	CASSLSNYGYTF	TGTGCCAGCAGTCTCTCTAACTATGGCTACACCTTC
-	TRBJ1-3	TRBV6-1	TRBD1	CASSGPGQSSGNTIYF	TGTGCCAGCAGTGGCCCGGGACAGAGCTCTGGAAACACCATATATTTT
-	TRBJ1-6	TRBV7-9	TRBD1	CASRGIQGALRSPLHF	TGTGCCAGCAGAGGGATACAGGGGGCGCTTAGGTCACCCCTCCACTTT
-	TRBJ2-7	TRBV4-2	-	CASSQDGGSTYEQYF	TGTGCCAGCAGCCAAGATGGTGGGAGTACCTACGAGCAGTACTTC
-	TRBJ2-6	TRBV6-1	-	CASSGQLGTGANVLTF	TGTGCCAGCAGTGGACAGTTGGGAACTGGGGCCAACGTCCTGACTTTC
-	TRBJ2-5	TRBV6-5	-	CASSPQGRVSETQYF	TGTGCCAGCAGTCCCCAGGGCCGGGTGTCGGAGACCCAGTACTTC
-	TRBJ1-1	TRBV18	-	CASSSTGFYTEAFF	TGTGCCAGCTCATCAACAGGGTTTTACACTGAAGCTTTCTTT
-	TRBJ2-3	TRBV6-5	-	CASSSLGGPDTQYF	TGTGCCAGCAGTTCCTTAGGGGGTCCAGATACGCAGTATTTT
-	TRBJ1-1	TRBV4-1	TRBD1	CASSQVYRDRGLNTEAFF	TGCGCCAGCAGCCAAGTTTACCGGGACAGGGGGCTAAACACTGAAGCTTTCTTT
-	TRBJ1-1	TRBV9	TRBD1	CASSVGQGDSRTEAFF	TGTGCCAGCAGCGTAGGACAGGGGGATTCGAGGACTGAAGCTTTCTTT
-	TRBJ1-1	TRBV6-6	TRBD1	CASKDRDTEAFF	TGTGCCAGCAAGGACAGGGACACTGAAGCTTTCTTT
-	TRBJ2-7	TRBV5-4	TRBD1	CASSSWDRGIPYEQYF	TGTGCCAGCAGCTCCTGGGACAGGGGAATCCCCTACGAGCAGTACTTC
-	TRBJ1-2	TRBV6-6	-	CASSYIGADGRYGYTF	TGTGCCAGCAGTTACATAGGGGCGGACGGACGTTATGGCTACACCTTC
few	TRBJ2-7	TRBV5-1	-	CASSLEAVTYEQYF	TGCGCCAGCAGCTTGGAAGCGGTTACCTACGAGCAGTACTTC
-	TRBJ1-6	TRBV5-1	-	CASSSRTGNSPLHF	TGCGCCAGCAGCTCGCGGACGGGAAATTCACCCCTCCACTTT
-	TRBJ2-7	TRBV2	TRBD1	CASSGQGDEQYF	TGTGCCAGCAGTGGACAGGGTGACGAGCAGTACTTC
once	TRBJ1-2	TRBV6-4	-	CASSDSADAGGYTF	TGTGCCAGCAGTGACTCCGCAGACGCGGGCGGCTACACCTTC
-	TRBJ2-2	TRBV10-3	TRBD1	CAISESPQGQGYTGELFF	TGTGCCATCAGTGAGTCGCCGCAGGGACAGGGCTACACCGGGGAGCTGTTTTTT
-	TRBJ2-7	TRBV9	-	CASSVGQGGYEQYF	TGTGCCAGCAGCGTAGGTCAGGGGGGATACGAGCAGTACTTC
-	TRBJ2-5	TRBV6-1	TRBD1	CASSRNGQGETQYF	TGTGCCAGCAGCAGAAACGGACAGGGTGAGACCCAGTACTTC
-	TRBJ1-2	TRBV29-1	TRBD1	CSVQGAYGYTF	TGCAGCGTTCAGGGGGCTTATGGCTACACCTTC
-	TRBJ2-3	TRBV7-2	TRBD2	CASKSIWLAGAKDTQYF	TGTGCCAGCAAATCGATCTGGCTAGCGGGAGCCAAAGATACGCAGTATTTT
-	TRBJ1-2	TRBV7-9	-	CASNIMDGYTF	TGTGCCAGCAACATTATGGATGGCTACACCTTC
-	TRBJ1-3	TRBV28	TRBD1	CASSRSGTGWAANF	TGTGCCAGCAGTCGATCCGGGACAGGGTGGGCCGCAAATTTT
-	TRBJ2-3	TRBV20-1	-	CSARRADTQYF	TGCAGTGCTAGGCGGGCAGATACGCAGTATTTT
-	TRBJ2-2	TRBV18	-	CASSLQGTSTGELFF	TGTGCCAGCTCATTACAGGGTACATCCACCGGGGAGCTGTTTTTT
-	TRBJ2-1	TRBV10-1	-	CASSVGILGSSYNEQFF	TGCGCCAGCAGTGTAGGAATTTTAGGGAGCTCCTACAATGAGCAGTTCTTC
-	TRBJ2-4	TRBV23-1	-	CASSQYETFSKNIQYF	TGCGCCAGCAGTCAATACGAGACTTTTTCCAAAAACATTCAGTACTTC
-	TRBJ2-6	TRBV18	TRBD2	CASSSSGGLILSGANVLTF	TGTGCCAGCTCGTCATCGGGGGGACTGATACTCTCTGGGGCCAACGTCCTGACTTTC
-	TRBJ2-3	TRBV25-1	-	CASSEPRPGVRTDTQYF	TGTGCCAGCAGTGAACCCCGGCCGGGAGTGCGCACAGATACGCAGTATTTT
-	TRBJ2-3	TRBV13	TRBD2	CASSLVGGRAVDTQYF	TGTGCCAGCAGCTTAGTCGGCGGGAGGGCCGTAGATACGCAGTATTTT
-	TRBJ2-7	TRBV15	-	CATSRGTAGEQYF	TGTGCCACCAGCAGAGGGACTGCGGGGGAGCAGTACTTC
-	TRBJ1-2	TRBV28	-	CASRIGASNYGYTF	TGTGCCAGCAGGATAGGGGCCTCAAACTATGGCTACACCTTC
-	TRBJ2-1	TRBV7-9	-	CASSRTPQRNEQFF	TGTGCCAGCAGCCGAACCCCACAGAGAAATGAGCAGTTCTTC
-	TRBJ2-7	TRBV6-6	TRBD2	CASSYSGREEEQYF	TGTGCCAGCAGTTACTCGGGCCGGGAGGAGGAGCAGTACTTC
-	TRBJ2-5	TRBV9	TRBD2	CASKGETSTQETQYF	TGTGCCAGCAAGGGCGAGACTAGCACTCAAGAGACCCAGTACTTC
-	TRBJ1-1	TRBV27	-	CASSHRQANTEAFF	TGTGCCAGCTCCCACCGACAGGCGAACACTGAAGCTTTCTTT
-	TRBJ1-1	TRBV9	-	CASSVGPSPGTPEAFF	TGTGCCAGCAGCGTAGGGCCCTCGCCGGGTACACCTGAAGCTTTCTTT
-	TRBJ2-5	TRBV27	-	CASSFSSRTGETQYF	TGTGCCAGCAGTTTTTCTAGCAGGACCGGGGAGACCCAGTACTTC
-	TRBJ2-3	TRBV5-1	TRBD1	CASSLTGVPDTQYF	TGCGCCAGCAGCTTGACAGGGGTCCCAGATACGCAGTATTTT
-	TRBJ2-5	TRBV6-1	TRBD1	CASSDTGGYQETQYF	TGTGCCAGCAGTGACACAGGGGGGTACCAAGAGACCCAGTACTTC
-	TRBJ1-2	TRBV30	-	CAWSVLVRGIYGYTF	TGTGCCTGGAGTGTACTTGTTCGGGGGATCTATGGCTACACCTTC